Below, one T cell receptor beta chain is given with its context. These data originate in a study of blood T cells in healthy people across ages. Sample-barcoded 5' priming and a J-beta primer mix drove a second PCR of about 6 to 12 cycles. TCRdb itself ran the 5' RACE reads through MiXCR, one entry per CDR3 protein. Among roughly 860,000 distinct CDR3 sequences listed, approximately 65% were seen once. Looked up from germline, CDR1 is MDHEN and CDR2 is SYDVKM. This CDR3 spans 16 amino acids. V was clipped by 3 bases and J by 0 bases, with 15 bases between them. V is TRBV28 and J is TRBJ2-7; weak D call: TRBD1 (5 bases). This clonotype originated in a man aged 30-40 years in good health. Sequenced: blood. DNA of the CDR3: TGTGCCAGCAGTTTGCACCTAACAGGTCTCTCCTACGAGCAGTACTTC. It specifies CASSLHLTGLSYEQYF.